The rows below give T cell receptor beta chains drawn from one sample of a study of blood T cell repertoires in COVID-19. The assay was immunoSEQ multiplex PCR, and TCRdb's table has in-frame clones only and misses some. This table has roughly 65,000 clones, more than 75% appearing once. Specimen: peripheral blood. The receptors derive from a woman in her fifties or sixties with acute or convalescent COVID-19. Each CDR3 is given without its conserved first and last residue. Expanded clones are given a class, and other clones once, few, many or no size at all.

>TRBV7-6|TRBJ2-7|13|once
ASSLASGETYEQY
>TRBV19|TRBJ2-5|11|-
ASSLQGEETQY
>TRBV6-5|TRBJ2-1|10|-
ASSYRGGEQF
>TRBV5-1|TRBJ2-3|14|-
ASSRTSGGYTDTQY
>TRBV6-5|TRBJ1-5|12|few
ASSPGGLDQPQH
>TRBV3-1/TRBV3-2|TRBJ2-4|13|-
ASSQVRRGGNIQY
>TRBV5-4|TRBJ2-2|10|few
ASSPEAGELF
>TRBV6-1|TRBJ2-5|12|-
ASSAAGAQETQY
>TRBV10-3|TRBJ2-1|11|-
AISVTDYNEQF
>TRBV7-2|TRBJ2-4|13|-
ASSQSAGKGNIQY
>TRBV6-5|TRBJ2-1|11|-
ASSSRSYNEQF
>TRBV5-5|TRBJ2-5|12|-
ASSRTIRVETQY
>TRBV19|TRBJ2-2|14|-
ASSDQGTARAGELF
>TRBV7-3|TRBJ2-1|15|-
ASSPIPMPAGDNEQF
>TRBV7-2|TRBJ2-2|14|-
ASSLLSSGGGGELF
>TRBV19|TRBJ2-1|11|-
ASKGQGMDEQF
>TRBV7-2|TRBJ1-1|10|-
ASSQANTEAF
>TRBV19|TRBJ2-1|15|-
ASHLRGTSGGANEQF
>TRBV24-1|TRBJ2-7|11|-
ATAKGASYEQY
>TRBV3-1/TRBV3-2|TRBJ1-1|12|-
ASSQGRGGPEAF
>TRBV7-2|TRBJ2-4|16|-
ASSLALTRLAGKNIQY
>TRBV5-4|TRBJ2-7|14|-
ASSLEPGQGPYEQY
>TRBV6-5|TRBJ2-3|13|once
ASSLGTGGTDTQY
>TRBV6-5|TRBJ2-7|11|-
ASSRTGIHEQY
>TRBV14|TRBJ2-1|13|-
ASSPNGTAPYEQF
>TRBV5-1|TRBJ2-5|13|-
ASSAGQAAKETQY
>TRBV10-3|TRBJ2-7|12|-
AISASDTSYEQY
>TRBV4-2|TRBJ2-2|13|few
ASSQRQTNTGELF
>TRBV7-9|TRBJ1-6|13|-
ASSFGGANNSPLH
>TRBV7-9|TRBJ1-2|10|-
ASSLIGNGYT
>TRBV7-8|TRBJ2-7|11|-
ASSLGTGREQY
>TRBV5-6|TRBJ1-2|11|-
ASSLSPTGGYT
>TRBV6-4|TRBJ1-1|15|-
ASSPTGGGKMNTEAF
>TRBV5-1|TRBJ2-1|14|-
ASSLLLAGGYNEQF
>TRBV27|TRBJ2-1|13|-
ASSVAGKGYNEQF
>TRBV6-5|TRBJ2-1|12|-
ASNSGGRYNEQF
>TRBV28|TRBJ2-7|12|-
ASRGADNSYEQY
>TRBV4-2|TRBJ2-7|15|-
ASSQDGTGRDSYEQY
>TRBV4-1|TRBJ1-1|12|-
ASSHRGGDTEAF
>TRBV19|TRBJ1-2|12|-
ASRWTAPIYGYT
>TRBV2|TRBJ2-1|14|-
ASSEFTGGTYNEQF
>TRBV28|TRBJ2-2|13|-
ASSLAAGGTGELF
>TRBV11-3|TRBJ2-1|15|-
ASSLFSGTTSYNEQF
>TRBV28|TRBJ2-3|12|-
ASSPQGRTHTQY
>TRBV6-1|TRBJ1-2|11|-
ASSETGLYGYT
>TRBV23-1|TRBJ2-2|17|-
ASSLGPSGQGARTGELF
>TRBV6-5|TRBJ1-3|13|-
ASSSQGGAGNTIY
>TRBV7-8|TRBJ2-7|11|-
ASSLAGGYEQY
>TRBV27|TRBJ1-5|12|-
ASSLGGSNQPQH
>TRBV6-2/TRBV6-3|TRBJ1-5|14|-
ASSSSLTGLDQPQH
>TRBV27|TRBJ2-7|12|-
ASRRTGVSYEQY